The 30 T cell receptor beta chains in this list originate from one sample, sequenced in a study of T-cell reconstitution after alpha-beta-depleted transplantation in children. As it was prepared, the TCRbeta library received unique molecular identifiers. From the PCR reads, TCRdb called clonotypes with MiXCR, one entry per CDR3 protein. The sample consists of a few hundred thousand distinct CDR3 sequences, roughly 21% of them appearing once. The specimen was PBMCs from the stem cell graft donor, collected from the stem cell graft. Every receptor here comes from a human donor who donated a stem cell graft to a child with acute myeloid leukemia.

The chain couples TRBV3-1 to TRBJ2-7; D call uncertain. The CDR3 contains 14 residues. The ends were cut back, 4 bases at V and 2 bases at J, with 12 bases in the middle. Germline loops: CDR1 LGHDT, CDR2 YNNKEL (reference sequence). CDR3 residues: CASSLQPPPYEQYF. DNA of the CDR3: TGTGCCAGCAGCCTCCAGCCTCCACCCTACGAGCAGTACTTC.

This clonotype was found a few times. The CDR3 protein is CSARTGTGGNEQFF. As DNA, the CDR3 is TGCAGTGCTAGGACCGGGACGGGAGGGAATGAGCAGTTCTTC. The rearrangement links TRBV20-1 to TRBJ2-1; 8 positions match TRBD2. Germline V gene sequence: CDR1 DFQATT, CDR2 SNEGSKA (reference sequence). The CDR3 is 14 residues long. The J segment lost 7 bases and the V segment lost 3 bases, leaving 8 bases of the junction unmatched.

This clonotype was recorded a few times. The chain couples TRBV28 to TRBJ2-2; tentatively, D is TRBD1 (6 bases). The ends were cut back, 3 bases at V and 3 bases at J, with 14 bases in the middle. Per the germline V gene, CDR1 is MDHEN and CDR2 is SYDVKM. CDR3 length: 16 amino acids. CDR3 nucleotides: TGTGCCAGCAGTTTCCCCCGACAGGTTGACACCGGGGAGCTGTTTTTT. It specifies CASSFPRQVDTGELFF. Based on the CDR3 plus reference TRBV28 and TRBJ2-2, the full variable domain is DVKVTQSSRYLVKRTGEKVFLECVQDMDHENMFWYRQDPGLGLRLIYFSYDVKMKEKGDIPEGYSVSREKKERFSLILESASTNQTSMYLCASSFPRQVDTGELFFGEGSRLTVL.

There are many counts of this clonotype. The V and J genes are TRBV6-5 and TRBJ2-5; TRBD1 aligns across 10 bases. The CDR3 has 16 amino acids. CDR1 and CDR2 from the germline V gene are MNHEY and SVGAGI. V was clipped by 4 bases and J by 6 bases; unmatched bases: 11. The CDR3 sequence is CASSSSDRGRRKTQYF. For the CDR3, the DNA is TGTGCCAGCAGTTCTTCTGACAGGGGGCGTAGAAAGACCCAGTACTTC.

V is TRBV15 and J is TRBJ2-3; D may be TRBD2 (7 bases). Trimming pared 2 bases from V and 3 bases from J, leaving 21 bases between. Germline V gene lookup returns CDR1 LNHNV and CDR2 YYDKDF (reference sequence). This CDR3 has 18 amino acids. The CDR3 reads CATSRRGGGAGGTDTQYF. Written as DNA, the CDR3 is TGTGCCACCAGCAGAAGAGGCGGGGGCGCGGGTGGGACAGATACGCAGTATTTT.

This clonotype was seen repeatedly, ten times or more. J is TRBJ1-1 and V is TRBV29-1; 7 bases map to TRBD1. Losses at the gene ends were 6 bases for V and 0 bases for J; bases not matched to a gene: 7. Germline CDR1 reads SQVTM; CDR2 reads ANQGSEA. CDR3 length: 14 amino acids. For the CDR3, the DNA is TGCAGCGTGTACAGGGGAAGACTGAACACTGAAGCTTTCTTT. Amino acid sequence: CSVYRGRLNTEAFF.

This clonotype was recorded at least ten times. The chain carries TRBV7-2 and TRBJ2-3, with D perhaps TRBD2 (5 bases). Germline assignment: CDR1 SGHTA and CDR2 FQGNSA. The V and J ends lost 2 bases and 6 bases respectively, with 15 bases between them. This CDR3 spans 15 amino acids. CDR3 nucleotides: TGTGCCAGCAGCTTATTAGTGGTAGCGCTGGATACGCAGTATTTT. It encodes CASSLLVVALDTQYF.

The chain combines TRBV3-1 with TRBJ2-2; 7 positions match TRBD1. The CDR3 runs 15 residues. Germline V lookup: CDR1 LGHDT, CDR2 YNNKEL (reference sequence). Trimming removed 8 bases from V and 0 bases from J; junction bases left unmatched: 6. The DNA of the CDR3 is TGTGCCAGCGGGGACAGCCCGACGAACACCGGGGAGCTGTTTTTT. As protein: CASGDSPTNTGELFF.

The J gene is TRBJ2-5, the V gene TRBV2; TRBD2 aligns across 7 bases. The CDR3 sequence is 15 residues long. Germline lookup yields CDR1 SNHLY and CDR2 FYNNEI. The J segment lost 2 bases and the V segment lost 1 base, leaving 4 bases of the junction unmatched. CDR3 amino acids: CASSEGLAVQETQYF. Written as DNA, the CDR3 is TGTGCCAGCAGTGAAGGGCTAGCGGTTCAAGAGACCCAGTACTTC.

This clonotype came up many times. The chain is built from TRBV20-1 and TRBJ2-1, with 10 bases that match TRBD2. The CDR3 loop spans 20 amino acids. Germline trimming cut 0 bases from V and 0 bases from J; bases unmatched to any gene: 14. CDR1 is DFQATT, CDR2 SNEGSKA, per germline (reference sequence). The CDR3 DNA reads as TGCAGTGCTAGAGATTCAAGTAGGCTAGCGGGAGCCCTCTCCTACAATGAGCAGTTCTTC. Translating it yields CSARDSSRLAGALSYNEQFF.

This clonotype was observed a handful of times. This chain links TRBV25-1 with TRBJ2-5; D is unresolved. The CDR3 loop spans 16 amino acids. Germline loops: CDR1 MGHDK, CDR2 SYGVNS. Between the trimmed V and J ends, which lost 4 bases and 4 bases, there was a span of 19 bases. The DNA for the CDR3 is TGTGCCAGCAGTGTACAGCACAAACCCGTGGGAGAGACCCAGTACTTC. Its translation is CASSVQHKPVGETQYF.

This chain joins TRBV20-1 and TRBJ2-7; the D gene is possibly TRBD2 (6 bases). Trimming cost V 0 bases and J 3 bases, with 9 bases left between them. Per the germline V gene, CDR1 is DFQATT and CDR2 is SNEGSKA (reference sequence). This CDR3 is 13 amino acids long. The CDR3 bases are TGCAGTGCTAGAGATCCTAGCGACTACGAGCAGTACTTC. Translation: CSARDPSDYEQYF.

This clonotype was counted a few times. The chain links TRBV7-9 to TRBJ1-1; D not resolved. The germline V gene has CDR1 SEHNR and CDR2 FQNEAQ (reference sequence). The CDR3 covers 12 residues. Trimming took 5 bases from V and 1 from J, leaving 5 bases between them. The chain's CDR3 is CASSLSNTEAFF. In nucleotides, the CDR3 is TGTGCCAGCAGCCTGTCGAACACTGAAGCTTTCTTT.

This clonotype was seen repeatedly, ten times or more. The V call is TRBV29-1, the J call TRBJ2-3; D is undetermined. Per germline, CDR1 SQVTM and CDR2 ANQGSEA. V was trimmed by 0 bases and J by 0 bases, leaving 13 bases between them. The CDR3 runs to 16 residues. CDR3: CSVEDRLRTSTDTQYF. The CDR3, as DNA: TGCAGCGTTGAAGATCGACTCCGAACTAGCACAGATACGCAGTATTTT.

This clonotype has a count of ten or more. The V and J genes are TRBV20-1 and TRBJ2-3; D remains unclear. The CDR3 has 16 residues. V was pared by 0 bases and J by 2 bases, with 15 bases between. CDR1 and CDR2 from the germline V gene are DFQATT and SNEGSKA (reference sequence). This CDR3 reads CSARDSKRLLTDTQYF. The CDR3 region has the DNA TGCAGTGCTAGAGATTCCAAGCGACTCCTCACAGATACGCAGTATTTT.

The chain has TRBV20-1 and TRBJ1-2; possible D gene TRBD1, 5 bases. Germline lookup yields CDR1 DFQATT and CDR2 SNEGSKA (reference sequence). Trimming took off 3 bases at V and 6 bases at J, with 14 bases between the two ends. The CDR3 totals 13 residues. CDR3 protein: CSARSRAEDGYTF. The CDR3, as DNA: TGCAGTGCTAGGAGCAGGGCAGAGGATGGCTACACCTTC.

This clonotype was observed a handful of times. The rearrangement joins TRBV7-2 to TRBJ2-3; 11 bases align to TRBD2. In germline, CDR1 is SGHTA, CDR2 FQGNSA. Trimming took 2 bases from V and 3 from J; bases not matched to a gene: 4. CDR3 length: 16 residues. CDR3 in DNA: TGTGCCAGCAGCTTACAGGCTAGCGGGAGGACAGATACGCAGTATTTT. Encoded protein: CASSLQASGRTDTQYF.

The V gene is TRBV28, the J gene TRBJ1-5; D call uncertain. The V end was cut by 1 base, the J end by 6 bases, with 10 bases between. In germline, CDR1 is MDHEN, CDR2 SYDVKM. The CDR3 runs to 14 residues. CDR3 bases: TGTGCCAGCAGTTTATTAGGAGACGGTCAGCCCCAGCATTTT. This gives the protein CASSLLGDGQPQHF.

This clonotype was detected a few times. The chain couples TRBV5-1 to TRBJ2-5; the match to TRBD1 covers 11 bases. The V gene's germline CDR1 is SGHRS and CDR2 YFSETQ. The CDR3 sequence is 16 residues long. V trimming: 3 bases; J trimming: 5 bases; junction bases outside the gene matches: 9. CDR3 nucleotide sequence: TGCGCCAGCAGCTCTACGGGACAGGGGGATCCGGAGACCCAGTACTTC. Its translation: CASSSTGQGDPETQYF.

This clonotype was recorded many times. Here the CDR3 reads CTGSEGQETQYF. CDR3 bases: TGCACAGGGAGCGAGGGCCAAGAGACCCAGTACTTC. The chain recombines TRBV29-1 with TRBJ2-5, with D possibly called TRBD1 or TRBD2 (5 bases each). The CDR3 runs to 12 residues. Germline V gene sequence: CDR1 SQVTM, CDR2 ANQGSEA.

This clonotype has ten or more counts. The chain uses TRBV29-1 and TRBJ1-2; 9 bases map to TRBD1. This CDR3 spans 16 amino acids. J was trimmed by 1 base and V by 3 bases; bases with no gene match: 9. Germline CDR1 and CDR2: SQVTM and ANQGSEA. Here the CDR3 reads CSVEYRGPYLNYGYTF. The CDR3 bases are TGCAGCGTTGAGTACAGGGGGCCATACCTTAACTATGGCTACACCTTC.

Only a few counts were recorded for this clonotype. V is TRBV4-1 and J is TRBJ2-7, with 7 bases identical to TRBD2. Germline V gene lookup returns CDR1 MGHRA and CDR2 YSYEKL. Trimming at V came to 2 bases and at J to 2 bases, leaving 3 bases not matched to a gene. The CDR3 is 14 residues long. DNA of the CDR3: TGCGCCAGCAGCCAACGGACTAGTACCTACGAGCAGTACTTC. Its protein is CASSQRTSTYEQYF.

In this sample, this clonotype turned up many times. The V call is TRBV9, the J call TRBJ1-1; the D is unclear. The CDR3 extends over 13 amino acids. CDR1 SGDLS and CDR2 YYNGEE come from the germline V gene. Trimming pared 0 bases from V and 3 bases from J, leaving 6 bases between. The DNA of the CDR3 is TGTGCCAGCAGCGTAGCTCCGGACACTGAAGCTTTCTTT. Translating it yields CASSVAPDTEAFF.

This chain connects TRBV27 to TRBJ2-7; D is undetermined. This CDR3 is built from 13 residues. The germline CDR1 and CDR2 sequences are MNHEY and SMNVEV (reference sequence). The V end was cut by 4 bases, the J end by 3 bases, with 10 bases between. The CDR3 here is CASSYGPLYEQYF. CDR3 DNA: TGTGCCAGCAGTTACGGGCCCCTCTACGAGCAGTACTTC.

V usage is TRBV7-2 and J usage is TRBJ2-7, with 9 bases that match TRBD2. Germline lookup yields CDR1 SGHTA and CDR2 FQGNSA. This CDR3 has 17 amino acids. The J segment lost 2 bases and the V segment lost 4 bases, leaving 12 bases of the junction unmatched. The CDR3 coding sequence is TGTGCCAGCAGCTCCTCTGCTAGCGGGATAGGAACCTACGAGCAGTACTTC. Amino acid sequence: CASSSSASGIGTYEQYF.

This clonotype was detected only a few times. The DNA for the CDR3 is TGCGCCAGCAGCCTACAGGGTTGGCCAGATACGCAGTATTTT. This codes for CASSLQGWPDTQYF. The chain is built from TRBV4-1 and TRBJ2-3; D is possibly TRBD1 (6 bases). CDR3 length: 14 residues. Trimming pared 4 bases from V and 4 bases from J, leaving 12 bases between. Germline-derived CDR1 and CDR2 are MGHRA and YSYEKL.

The J gene is TRBJ2-1, the V gene TRBV5-1; the D gene is possibly TRBD1 (5 bases). This CDR3 is 21 amino acids long. With 2 bases removed from V and 2 bases from J, the gap between germline ends came to 29 bases. Germline V CDR1 and CDR2: SGHRS, YFSETQ. The CDR3, as DNA: TGCGCCAGCAGCTTAGGGGTCGTGGGGTTGGCCCGTCAGGATCCCTACAATGAGCAGTTCTTC. As protein: CASSLGVVGLARQDPYNEQFF.

The chain joins TRBV27 to TRBJ2-7, with D possibly matching TRBD1 (6 bases). This CDR3 contains 14 residues. Germline V gives CDR1 MNHEY, CDR2 SMNVEV (reference sequence). V was shortened by 10 bases and J by 6 bases, with 22 bases between the two germline ends. The CDR3 region is CATGILGAHGEQYF. CDR3 bases: TGTGCCACCGGGATTCTGGGGGCGCATGGCGAGCAGTACTTC.

This clonotype was found a few times. The chain uses TRBV6-2 or TRBV6-3 and TRBJ2-7; the D call may be TRBD1 or TRBD2 (6 bases each). Germline loops: CDR1 MNHEY, CDR2 SVGEGT. The CDR3 sequence is 13 residues long. With 5 bases removed from V and 6 bases from J, the gap between germline ends came to 14 bases. The CDR3 DNA sequence: TGTGCCAGCAGTCCCACCGGAGGGGGCGAGCAGTACTTC. It specifies CASSPTGGGEQYF.

The chain has TRBV20-1 and TRBJ1-5; D gene uncertain. The CDR3 is made up of 13 amino acids. Germline V lookup: CDR1 DFQATT, CDR2 SNEGSKA (reference sequence). Trimming left V 6 bases short and J 7 bases short, with 16 bases between. The CDR3 loop reads CSAGGPIGQPQHF. The DNA for the CDR3 is TGCAGTGCAGGCGGCCCTATAGGGCAGCCCCAGCATTTT.